What follows is one T cell receptor beta chain and its context. No antigen is known for it. Sorting based on CD45RO/CCR7/CD25/CD127/CD95/CD27 separated CD4+ naive, central memory, regulatory and stem cell-like memory cells. The sample belongs to a study of beta chain features in type 1 diabetes. Study-level information: What patients shared with healthy donors was a similar profile of age, gender and cell yields. Sorted cells, approximately 100,000,000 in number, were examined across all samples.

TCRB transcripts that were expressed got sequenced, as all of the isolated RNA had been reverse transcribed. Sequencing was performed with immunoSEQ multiplex PCR; in TCRdb, only in-frame clones are kept and a portion is missing. The data show hundreds of thousands of clones, with around 15% seen just once and nearly 0.04% held by the top ten. Study results and caveats: The study found fewer insertions and more deletions at VDJ junctions in type 1 diabetes patients. In every one of the four CD4+ subsets, TCRB CDR3s were moderately but significantly shorter in Type 1 diabetes patients.

The CDR3 is 12 amino acids. Germline CDR1 and CDR2: MNHEY and SVGAGI. V gave up 11 bases and J gave up 4 bases, with 14 bases separating them. The chain combines TRBV6-5 with TRBJ2-5; no definite D call. The TCR sequence derives from a man between 18 and 29 years old with type 1 diabetes. Sample: naive CD4+ T cells from blood. The CDR3 here is CAGSTSGETQYF. CDR3 nucleotides: TGTGCCGGATCGACCTCTGGAGAGACCCAGTACTTC.